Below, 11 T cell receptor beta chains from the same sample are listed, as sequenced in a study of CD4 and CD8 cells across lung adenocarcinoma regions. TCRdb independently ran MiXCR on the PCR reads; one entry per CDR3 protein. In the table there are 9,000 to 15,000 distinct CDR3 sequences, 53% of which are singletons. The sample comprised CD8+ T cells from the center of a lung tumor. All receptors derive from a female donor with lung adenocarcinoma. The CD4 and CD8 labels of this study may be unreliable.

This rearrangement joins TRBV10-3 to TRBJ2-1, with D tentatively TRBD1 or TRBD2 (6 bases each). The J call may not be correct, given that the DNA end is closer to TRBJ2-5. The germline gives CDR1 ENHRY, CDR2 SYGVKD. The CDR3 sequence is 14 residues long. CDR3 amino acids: CATHGGRDPDTQYF. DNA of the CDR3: TGTGCGACGCACGGGGGCCGTGACCCAGATACCCAGTACTTC.

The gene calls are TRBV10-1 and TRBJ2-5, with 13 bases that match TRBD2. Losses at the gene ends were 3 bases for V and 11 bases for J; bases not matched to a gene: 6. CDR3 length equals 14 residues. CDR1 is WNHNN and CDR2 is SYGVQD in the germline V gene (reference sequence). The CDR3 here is CASSDTSGREEQYF. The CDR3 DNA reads TGCGCCAGCAGTGACACTAGCGGGAGGGAAGAGCAGTACTTC.

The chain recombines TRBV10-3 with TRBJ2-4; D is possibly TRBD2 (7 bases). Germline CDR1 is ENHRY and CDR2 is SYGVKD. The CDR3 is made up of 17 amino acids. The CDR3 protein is CGICAGLGGRDQGFQYF. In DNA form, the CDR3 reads TGTGGCATTTGTGCGGGGCTGGGGGGGCGTGACCAAGGGTTTCAGTACTTC.

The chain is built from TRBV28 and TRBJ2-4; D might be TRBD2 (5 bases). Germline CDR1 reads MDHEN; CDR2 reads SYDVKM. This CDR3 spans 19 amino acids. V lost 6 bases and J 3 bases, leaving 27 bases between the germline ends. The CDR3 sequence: CASSHGVAGGLLDKNIQYF. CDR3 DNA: TGTGCCAGCAGCCACGGGGTGGCGGGTGGTCTCCTAGACAAAAACATTCAGTACTTC. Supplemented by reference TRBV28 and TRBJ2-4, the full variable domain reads DVKVTQSSRYLVKRTGEKVFLECVQDMDHENMFWYRQDPGLGLRLIYFSYDVKMKEKGDIPEGYSVSREKKERFSLILESASTNQTSMYLCASSHGVAGGLLDKNIQYFGAGTRLSVL.

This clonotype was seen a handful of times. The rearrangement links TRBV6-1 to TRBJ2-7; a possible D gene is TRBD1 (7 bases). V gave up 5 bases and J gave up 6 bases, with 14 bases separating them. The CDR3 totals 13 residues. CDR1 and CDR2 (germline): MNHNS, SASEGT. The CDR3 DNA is TGTGCCAGCAGTCGACAGGGAGGAGTCGAGCAGTACTTC. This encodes CASSRQGGVEQYF.

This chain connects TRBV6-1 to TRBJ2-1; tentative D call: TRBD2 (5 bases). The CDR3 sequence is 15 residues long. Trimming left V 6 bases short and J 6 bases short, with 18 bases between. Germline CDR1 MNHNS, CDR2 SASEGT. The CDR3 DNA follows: TGTGCCAGCAGACCCGAGGGCACACAATTCAATGAGCAGTTCTTC. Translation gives CASRPEGTQFNEQFF.

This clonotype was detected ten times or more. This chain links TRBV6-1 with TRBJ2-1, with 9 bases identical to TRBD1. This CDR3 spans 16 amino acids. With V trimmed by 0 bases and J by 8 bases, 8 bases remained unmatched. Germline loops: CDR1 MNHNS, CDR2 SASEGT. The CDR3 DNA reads TGTGCCAGCAGTGAAGCTTGGGACAGGGCTTGGGATGAGCAGTTCTTC. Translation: CASSEAWDRAWDEQFF.

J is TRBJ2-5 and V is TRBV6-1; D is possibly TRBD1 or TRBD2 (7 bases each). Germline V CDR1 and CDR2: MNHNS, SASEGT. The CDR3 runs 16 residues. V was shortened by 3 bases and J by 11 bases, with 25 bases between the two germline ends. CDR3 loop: CASSEQGGRDPDTQYF. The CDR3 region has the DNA TGTGCCAGCAGTGAGCAGGGGGGGCGCGACCCGGACACTCAGTACTTC.

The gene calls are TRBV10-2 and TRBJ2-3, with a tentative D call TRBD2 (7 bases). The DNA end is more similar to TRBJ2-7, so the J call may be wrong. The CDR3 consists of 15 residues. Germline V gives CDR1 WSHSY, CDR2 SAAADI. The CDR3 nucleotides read TGCGCCAGCAGAGATCTAGGGGGGGGCAAAGATACGCAGTACTTC. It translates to CASRDLGGGKDTQYF.

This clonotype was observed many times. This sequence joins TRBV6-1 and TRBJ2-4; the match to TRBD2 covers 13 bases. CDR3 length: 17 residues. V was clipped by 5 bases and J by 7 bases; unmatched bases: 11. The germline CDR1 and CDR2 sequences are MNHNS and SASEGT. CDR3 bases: TGTGCCAGCAGTACAACTAGCGGGGGGGCCTTACCGAACATTCAGTACTTC. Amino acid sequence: CASSTTSGGALPNIQYF.

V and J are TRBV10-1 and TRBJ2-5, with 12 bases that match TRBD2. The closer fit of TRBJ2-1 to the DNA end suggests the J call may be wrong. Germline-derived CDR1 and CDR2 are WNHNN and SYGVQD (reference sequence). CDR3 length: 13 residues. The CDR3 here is CASSLAGGNEQFF. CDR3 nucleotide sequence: TGCGCCAGCAGCCTAGCGGGAGGGAATGAGCAGTTCTTC.